This T cell receptor beta chain was observed in a study of patients and donors after allogeneic stem cell transplantation. From the RT-PCR reads, TCRdb called clonotypes with MiXCR, one entry per CDR3 protein. The repertoire has some 230,000 distinct CDR3 sequences, roughly an eighth of them found once; the top ten carry more than 9%. Trimming stripped 2 bases from V and 1 base from J, with 18 bases between. This CDR3 region has 16 residues. Germline loops: CDR1 DFQATT, CDR2 SNEGSKA (reference sequence). This sequence originates from a human donor who was either an allogeneic HSCT recipient or a stem cell or donor lymphocyte infusion donor (not recorded which). It is not recorded whose cells these are; they may come from a transplant donor. Sequenced sample: blood, either unsorted or a sorted T cell fraction (not recorded which). The genes are TRBV20-1 and TRBJ2-7, with a tentative D call TRBD2 (6 bases). CDR3 coding DNA: TGCAGTGCTAGAAGTTTCTTTGGGGGGAAATCCTACGAGCAGTACTTC. Protein product: CSARSFFGGKSYEQYF.